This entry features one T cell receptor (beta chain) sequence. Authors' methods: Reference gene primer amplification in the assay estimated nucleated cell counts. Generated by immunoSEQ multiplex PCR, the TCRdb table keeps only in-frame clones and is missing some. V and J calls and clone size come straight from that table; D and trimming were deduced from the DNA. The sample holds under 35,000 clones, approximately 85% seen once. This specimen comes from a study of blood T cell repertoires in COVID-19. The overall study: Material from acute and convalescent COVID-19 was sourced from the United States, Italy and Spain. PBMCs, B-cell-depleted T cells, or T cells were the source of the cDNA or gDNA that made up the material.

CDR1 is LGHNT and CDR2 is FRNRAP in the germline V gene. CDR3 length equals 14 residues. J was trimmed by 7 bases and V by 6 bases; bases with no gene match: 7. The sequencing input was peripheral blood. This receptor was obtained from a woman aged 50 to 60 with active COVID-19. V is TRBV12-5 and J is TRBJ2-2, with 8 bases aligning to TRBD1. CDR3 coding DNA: TGTGCTAGTGGCCCAGACAGGGGTATCGGGGAGCTGTTTTTT. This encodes CASGPDRGIGELFF. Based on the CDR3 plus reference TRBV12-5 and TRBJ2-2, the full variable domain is DARVTQTPRHKVTEMGQEVTMRCQPILGHNTVFWYRQTMMQGLELLAYFRNRAPLDDSGMPKDRFSAEMPDATLATLKIQPSEPRDSAVYFCASGPDRGIGELFFGEGSRLTVL.